This record looks at one TCR beta chain sequence and its context. What it recognizes is unknown. The data belong to a study of vaccination and CD4 T cells after COVID-19. Sequencing of cultured CD4+ T cell DNA used the Oncomine TCR Beta short-read assay. Someone extracted genomic DNA from cultured CD4+ T cells. TCRdb re-derived calls from the PCR reads in MiXCR, one entry per CDR3 protein. The sample yields some 10,000 distinct CDR3 sequences, around 28% seen once. The CDR3 runs to 11 residues. V lost 2 bases and J 4 bases, leaving 2 bases between the germline ends. Germline lookup yields CDR1 WSHSY and CDR2 SAAADI. Stated treatment: approximately 9-day PBMC culture with coronavirus spike peptide pools or control peptides (ViraFEST assay). Researchers collected the unexposed donor's CD4+ T cells before the COVID-19 pandemic (2011-2018).

Specimen: CD4+ T cells from blood, cultured in vitro. This receptor was taken from a human donor in good health. The chain links TRBV10-2 to TRBJ2-5, with unresolved D. The CDR3 protein is CASSEAETQYF. Here the CDR3 DNA reads TGCGCCAGCAGTGAGGCAGAGACCCAGTACTTC.